A single sample gave rise to the 20 T cell receptor beta chains below, sequenced in a study of human T cells and chemical hapten exposure (dated by TCRdb to the early 2020s). The sample's time point, from its label and the paper: patch test 2, 6 weeks after DPC sensitization. The treatment or condition label on this specimen signifies: therapeutic diphenylcyclopropenone sensitization with weekly scalp DPC. The library was made by RACE. The instrument was a NextSeq 500. TCRdb took the public reads, trimmed them with fastp at Q25, ran MiXCR for clone calling and kept in-frame beta chains. Rows matching on CDR3 protein sequence are summarized as one entry with the most common DNA and genes. Counted in this sample were 65,000 to 95,000 distinct CDR3 sequences; approximately 6.6% of them appeared once. Of the sample, under 1.5% falls within the top ten clones. Material: whole blood, obtained in connection with sensitization to the hapten diphenylcyclopropenone (DPC). The receptors shown here come from a woman in her twenties or thirties with alopecia areata. Some clones in this sample may be carry-over from other donors' samples.

This clonotype was picked up many times. This rearrangement joins TRBV20-1 to TRBJ1-3; 8 positions agree with TRBD1. Germline values: CDR1 DFQATT, CDR2 SNEGSKA (reference sequence). V dropped 5 bases and J dropped 2; count of bases not matched to a gene: 8. The CDR3 covers 15 residues. The CDR3 nucleotides are TGCAGTGCTGCCCCGGACAGGGAGGCTGGAAACACCATATATTTT. This gives the protein CSAAPDREAGNTIYF.

This clonotype was found many times. The chain joins TRBV3-1 to TRBJ2-1, with D possibly matching TRBD2 (6 bases). Between the trimmed V and J ends, which lost 0 bases and 3 bases, there was a span of 12 bases. The CDR3 is 16 amino acids. Looked up from germline, CDR1 is LGHDT and CDR2 is YNNKEL (reference sequence). The CDR3 sequence is CASSQDGAGIYNEQFF. The CDR3 nucleotides read TGTGCCAGCAGCCAAGATGGGGCGGGGATCTACAATGAGCAGTTCTTC.

This clonotype was observed many times. The J gene is TRBJ2-7, the V gene TRBV7-9, with unresolved D. The CDR3 extends over 13 amino acids. V shed 3 bases and J shed 2 bases, with 8 bases lying between them. Germline V gene data show CDR1 as SEHNR and CDR2 as FQNEAQ (reference sequence). The CDR3 reads CASSFPGTYEQYF. The CDR3 bases are TGTGCCAGCAGCTTTCCAGGAACCTACGAGCAGTACTTC.

In this sample, this clonotype turned up a few times. The chain couples TRBV3-1 to TRBJ1-1; no firm D call. Germline-derived CDR1 and CDR2 are LGHDT and YNNKEL (reference sequence). Trimming took off 1 base at V and 8 bases at J, with 14 bases between the two ends. The CDR3 loop spans 14 amino acids. CDR3 sequence reads: CASSQASFQREAFF. The CDR3 nucleotides are TGTGCCAGCAGCCAAGCGTCCTTTCAGCGGGAAGCTTTCTTT.

This clonotype has a count of ten or more. The rearrangement joins TRBV18 to TRBJ1-1; 7 bases agree with TRBD1. CDR1 KGHSH and CDR2 LQKENI come from the germline V gene. V lost 4 bases and J lost 6; bases outside the gene matches: 2. The CDR3 loop spans 12 amino acids. Written as DNA, the CDR3 is TGTGCCAGCTCACGCCAGGGGGCTGAAGCTTTCTTT. Translation: CASSRQGAEAFF.

V and J are TRBV6-5 and TRBJ2-3, with 11 positions matching TRBD2. V was pared by 4 bases and J by 13 bases, with 4 bases of the junction left unmatched. Germline V gene data show CDR1 as MNHEY and CDR2 as SVGAGI. This CDR3 is 12 amino acids long. The CDR3 nucleotides are TGTGCCAGCAGTTCGACTAGCGGGATGGAGTATTTT. This codes for CASSSTSGMEYF.

The sample holds many counts of this clonotype. V gene TRBV12-3 or TRBV12-4 combines with J gene TRBJ2-1, with a possible D match to TRBD1 (5 bases). This CDR3 has 13 amino acids. V lost 5 bases, J lost 9 bases, and 14 bases lay in between. The CDR3: CASSPAGYGEQFF. CDR3 DNA sequence: TGTGCCAGCAGTCCCGCAGGGTACGGTGAGCAGTTCTTC.

The sample holds a few counts of this clonotype. The V call is TRBV30, the J call TRBJ2-5, with a tentative D call TRBD1 (5 bases). V lost 3 bases and J lost 1, with 12 bases in between. The CDR3 consists of 14 residues. The germline V gene has CDR1 GTSNPN and CDR2 SVGIG (reference sequence). This CDR3 reads CAWRARQFQETQYF. DNA of the CDR3: TGTGCCTGGAGGGCGAGACAGTTCCAAGAGACCCAGTACTTC.

This clonotype has just a few counts. The J gene is TRBJ2-6, the V gene TRBV6-5; no reliable D call. Germline V lookup: CDR1 MNHEY, CDR2 SVGAGI. V dropped 7 bases and J dropped 0 bases, with 7 bases sitting between them. This CDR3 is 14 amino acids long. The CDR3 DNA is TGTGCCAGCAAGGAGAGCTCTGGGGCCAACGTCCTGACTTTC. Its protein product is CASKESSGANVLTF.

CDR3 nucleotide sequence: TGTGCCAGCAGTTTATATCAGGATGGCAATCAGCCCCAGCATTTT. Translated, it gives CASSLYQDGNQPQHF. The rearrangement uses TRBV12-3 or TRBV12-4 and TRBJ1-5; D is uncertain. Between the trimmed V and J ends, which lost 2 bases and 2 bases, there was a span of 10 bases. The length of the CDR3 is 15 residues.

V is TRBV12-3 or TRBV12-4 and J is TRBJ1-5; a possible D gene is TRBD1 (5 bases). Trimming stripped 3 bases from V and 1 base from J, with 10 bases between. CDR3 length: 15 residues. The CDR3 is CASSFMGLSNQPQHF. The DNA of the CDR3 is TGTGCCAGCAGTTTCATGGGGCTCAGCAATCAGCCCCAGCATTTT.

There are a few counts of this clonotype. V usage is TRBV25-1 and J usage is TRBJ2-2, with 7 bases lining up with TRBD2. Trimming cost V 6 bases and J 4 bases; bases outside gene matches: 14. Germline CDR1 and CDR2: MGHDK and SYGVNS. This CDR3 has 17 amino acids. The chain's CDR3 is CASSPRGGGGTTGELFF. The CDR3 DNA reads TGTGCCAGCAGCCCGAGAGGTGGGGGGGGGACCACCGGGGAGCTGTTTTTT.

This clonotype turned up a few times. V usage is TRBV20-1 and J usage is TRBJ1-3; 8 positions match TRBD1. The V gene's germline CDR1 is DFQATT and CDR2 SNEGSKA (reference sequence). CDR3 length: 15 residues. V was clipped by 0 bases and J by 4 bases; unmatched bases: 5. CDR3 amino acids: CSAREDRGGGNTIYF. Written as DNA, the CDR3 is TGCAGTGCTAGAGAAGACAGGGGTGGCGGAAACACCATATATTTT.

At least ten counts were recorded for this clonotype. V and J are TRBV4-1 and TRBJ2-3; weak D call: TRBD2 (5 bases). With 0 bases removed from V and 2 bases from J, the gap between germline ends came to 12 bases. Germline CDR1 reads MGHRA; CDR2 reads YSYEKL. This CDR3 contains 16 residues. The CDR3 DNA reads as TGCGCCAGCAGCCAAGATGGGAGTTTAAACACAGATACGCAGTATTTT. Its protein is CASSQDGSLNTDTQYF.

The chain links TRBV6-6 to TRBJ2-3; 12 positions match TRBD2. The V gene end was trimmed by 5 bases and the J gene end by 2 bases; junction bases not matched to a gene: 5. Germline CDR1 MNHNY, CDR2 SVGAGI (reference sequence). The CDR3 covers 16 residues. The CDR3 loop is CASSPSGGADTDTQYF. CDR3 DNA sequence: TGTGCCAGCAGTCCTAGCGGGGGGGCCGACACAGATACGCAGTATTTT.

This clonotype has a count of ten or more. The J gene is TRBJ2-3, the V gene TRBV12-3 or TRBV12-4; no firm D call. Trimming took 7 bases from V and 14 from J, leaving 22 bases between them. CDR3 length: 13 residues. The CDR3 sequence: CASTFERLSLGYF. The DNA for the CDR3 is TGTGCCAGCACTTTTGAGCGCCTGTCTCTGGGGTATTTT.

The sample holds a few counts of this clonotype. This chain connects TRBV20-1 to TRBJ2-3; D might be TRBD2 (7 bases). Trimming took 7 bases from V and 4 from J, leaving 12 bases between them. This CDR3 has 12 amino acids. The V gene's germline CDR1 is DFQATT and CDR2 SNEGSKA (reference sequence). CDR3: CSVTGGPDTQYF. The CDR3 nucleotides read TGCAGTGTTACGGGGGGCCCAGATACGCAGTATTTT.

The chain is built from TRBV10-3 and TRBJ1-6, with unresolved D. V lost 5 bases and J 0 bases, leaving 8 bases between the germline ends. From germline, CDR1 is ENHRY and CDR2 SYGVKD. The CDR3 spans 15 residues. The CDR3 spells CAISPAGSYNSPLHF. CDR3 nucleotides: TGTGCCATCAGTCCCGCGGGCTCCTATAATTCACCCCTCCACTTT.

In this sample, this clonotype turned up many times. The rearrangement joins TRBV12-3 or TRBV12-4 to TRBJ2-7, with 8 positions matching TRBD1. J gave up 7 bases and V 5 bases, and 10 bases lay outside the gene matches. CDR3 length equals 14 residues. The CDR3, as DNA: TGTGCCAGCAGTCCTTGGCAGGGGGCGGAAGAGCAGTACTTC. Translation gives CASSPWQGAEEQYF.

There are many counts of this clonotype. The genes are TRBV2 and TRBJ1-5, with a possible D match to TRBD1 (6 bases). The V gene lost 7 bases and the J gene lost 5 bases, with 18 bases spanning the gap. Germline-derived CDR1 and CDR2 are SNHLY and FYNNEI. The CDR3 loop spans 15 amino acids. CDR3 nucleotide sequence: TGTGCCAGCACGATGGGCAGGGGATACGATCAGCCCCAGCATTTT. Residues: CASTMGRGYDQPQHF.